The 2 T cell receptor beta chains given below trace back to one sample, sequenced in a study of blood T cell repertoires in COVID-19. Some clones are missing from TCRdb's copy, which holds only in-frame ones; the method was immunoSEQ multiplex PCR. In the table there are about 170,000 clones, around four fifths of which are singletons. Sequenced: peripheral blood. The receptors were gathered from a man between 35 and 55 years old who had recovered from COVID-19.

This rearrangement joins TRBV3-1 (or the pseudogene TRBV3-2) to TRBJ2-7; TRBD1 is a possible D gene (6 bases). CDR1 and CDR2 (germline): LGHDT, YNNKEL (reference sequence). The CDR3 contains 15 residues. V was shortened by 0 bases and J by 2 bases, with 11 bases between the two germline ends. This CDR3 reads CASSQEPGVTYEQYF. The DNA for the CDR3 is TGTGCCAGCAGCCAAGAGCCAGGGGTGACCTACGAGCAGTACTTC.

The chain carries TRBV7-2 and TRBJ1-1; D remains ambiguous. CDR3 length: 14 amino acids. Germline CDR1 is SGHTA and CDR2 is FQGNSA. V dropped 5 bases and J dropped 0 bases, with 10 bases sitting between them. The CDR3, as DNA: TGTGCCAGCAGCCCCGAGGCGGTGAACACTGAAGCTTTCTTT. Residues: CASSPEAVNTEAFF.